The TCR beta chain described here comes from a study of blood T cell repertoires in COVID-19 (dated by TCRdb to 2018 to 2020). General notes on the study: Collaborator samples came from the United States, Italy and Spain and covered acute and convalescent phases of COVID-19. The prospective study material was composed of cDNA or gDNA derived from T cells, B-cell-depleted T cells, or PBMCs. Deeply sampled blood TCRbeta repertoires from subjects exposed to, actively infected with, or recovered from COVID-19 were included in the dataset. The repertoires were released in a freely available public database meant as a resource for research on the immune response to SARS-CoV-2. Samples were obtained from the ongoing ImmuneRACE study (first 160 participants) and from 1,254 subjects provided by 6 global collaborators. Sample metadata almost always included a de-identified subject ID, COVID-19 status, age in years and sex. Where available, HLA class I and class II types were taken from metadata supplied by the sample provider and were not determined by assay-based typing. Findings and caveats that apply to the study as a whole: The amount of clinical and demographic metadata varied by source and participant and was provided uncurated.

Note on this clone: Its specific antigen is unknown. Nothing much larger sits one base from this clone, and base qualities are not available.

The cysteine opens and the phenylalanine closes a CDR3 of 12 amino acids. Solely the CDR3 DNA is kept, with 36 bases framed from the first base. Cut back by 6 bases and 6 bases, the V and J ends lie 9 bases apart. The immunoSEQ Assay, a bias-controlled multiplex PCR, was used to amplify TCRbeta CDR3 regions from genomic DNA. The authors processed their data as follows. The number of nucleated cells in each sample was estimated from the amplification of reference gene primers within the assay. To quantify the absolute abundance of each unique TCRbeta CDR3 rearrangement, sequence reads were collapsed and filtered. For each sample, productive Simpson clonality was calculated by taking the square root of Simpson's diversity index across productive rearrangements. This immuneACCESS table, as held by TCRdb, lists in-frame sequences with V and J called but not all clones. Of the missing ones, under half trace to an unresolved V gene in checked studies; the others have no known cause. D and trimming were read from the DNA, whereas the V and J calls and clone size are those reported in that table. Counted in this sample were about 350,000 clones; roughly 90% of them appeared once. The ten largest clones represent about 2.7% of the sample.

In the prospective study, participants were about 18 to 89 years old, resided in under 30 geographic areas of the United States, and were enrolled through a virtual design. Cohort assignment in the prospective study relied on participant-reported clinical history from a screening survey and a study questionnaire. For ImmuneRACE Cohort 3, a participant was defined as recovered based on two consecutive negative NP/OP PCR tests, clearance by a healthcare professional, or resolution of symptoms. In the prospective study, mobile phlebotomists collected whole blood, serum and a nasopharyngeal or oropharyngeal swab from each participant. Participants in the prospective study had the option to provide additional blood draws and questionnaires over a roughly two-month period. Before DNA extraction, prospective study blood samples were shipped either frozen or at room temperature.

The chain is encoded by TRBV12-3 or TRBV12-4 joined to TRBJ1-3, with an unclear D gene assignment. Sequenced material: PBMCs or T cells enriched from blood (not recorded which). The source of this sequence is a woman under 40 who had recovered from COVID-19. The nucleotides read TGTGCCAGCAGGCCTATCCAAAACACCATATATTTT. This translates into CASRPIQNTIYF.